The clone carrying this T cell receptor beta chain was counted a few times. The antigen remains undetermined. V lost 3 bases and J lost 8, with 19 bases in between. CDR1 and CDR2 (germline): DFQATT, SNEGSKA (reference sequence). The CDR3 is made up of 14 amino acids. The entry originates in a study of CD8+CD57+ T cells in acquired aplastic anemia. Background on the study: CD4+ and CD8+ cells, once sorted, gave DNA averaging around 3.4 ug. Notes on the study in general: In CD8+ cells, Simpson's diversity showed no significant difference between patients and controls.

CDR3 and TCR beta VDJ profiling relied on a genomic DNA template. TCRdb used MiXCR to reprocess the reads, holding one entry per CDR3 protein. This table holds roughly 250,000 distinct CDR3 sequences, 40% to 50% found once. Patients who underwent sequencing had shown CD8+CD57+ cell expansion by flow cytometry. Sequences were obtained from sorted CD4+, CD8+, or CD8+CD57+ T cells (not recorded which) from PBMCs. The chain combines TRBV20-1 with TRBJ1-1, with a possible D match to TRBD1 (5 bases). This clonotype originated in a human donor with aplastic anemia. This CDR3 is CSASFGTNHWEAFF. CDR3 bases: TGCAGTGCTAGCTTCGGGACGAACCACTGGGAAGCTTTCTTT.